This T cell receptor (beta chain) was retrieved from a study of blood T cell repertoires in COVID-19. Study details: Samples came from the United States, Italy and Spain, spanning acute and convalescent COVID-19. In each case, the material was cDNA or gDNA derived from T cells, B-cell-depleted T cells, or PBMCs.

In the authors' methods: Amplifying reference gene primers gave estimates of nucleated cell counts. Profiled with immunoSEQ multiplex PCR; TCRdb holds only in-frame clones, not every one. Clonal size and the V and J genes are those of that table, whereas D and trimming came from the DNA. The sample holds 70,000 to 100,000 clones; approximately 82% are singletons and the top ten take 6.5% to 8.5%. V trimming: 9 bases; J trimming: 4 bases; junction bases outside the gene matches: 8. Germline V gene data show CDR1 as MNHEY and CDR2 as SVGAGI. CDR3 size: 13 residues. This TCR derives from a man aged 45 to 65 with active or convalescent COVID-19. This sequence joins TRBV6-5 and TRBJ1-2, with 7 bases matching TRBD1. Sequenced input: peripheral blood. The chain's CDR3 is CARRRDSLYGYTF. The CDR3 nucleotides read TGTGCCAGAAGAAGGGACAGCCTCTATGGCTACACCTTC.